A single sample gave rise to the 10 T cell receptor beta chains below, sequenced in a study of ipilimumab plus nivolumab after autologous stem cell transplantation. The method was immunoSEQ multiplex PCR; TCRdb's version includes in-frame clones alone and lacks a portion of them. Of around 20,000 clones in the sample, over 65% were seen once. The specimen was PBMCs, collected in a trial of ipilimumab plus nivolumab as post-transplant consolidation. These receptors were collected from a male donor with diffuse large B-cell lymphoma.

The chain is built from TRBV28 and TRBJ2-7, with 10 bases identical to TRBD2. The CDR3 has 14 amino acids. The J segment lost 0 bases and the V segment lost 7 bases, leaving 3 bases of the junction unmatched. Germline lookup yields CDR1 MDHEN and CDR2 SYDVKM. The CDR3 loop is CASKLAGDSYEQYF. Written as DNA, the CDR3 is TGTGCCAGCAAGCTAGCGGGGGACTCCTACGAGCAGTACTTC.

This chain uses TRBV7-8 with TRBJ1-1; TRBD1 might be the D (5 bases). The CDR3 loop spans 16 amino acids. V was pared by 3 bases and J by 9 bases, with 23 bases between. Per germline, CDR1 SGHVS and CDR2 FQNEAQ. CDR3: CASSFTPPSGGSQAFF. CDR3 DNA sequence: TGTGCCAGCAGCTTCACCCCACCTTCGGGGGGGAGCCAAGCTTTCTTT.

This clone came up a few times. The chain joins TRBV6-6 to TRBJ1-1; D gene uncertain. Trimming stripped 5 bases from V and 0 bases from J, with 4 bases between. This CDR3 has 12 amino acids. Per the germline V gene, CDR1 is MNHNY and CDR2 is SVGAGI (reference sequence). The CDR3 region is CASSPVNTEAFF. CDR3 in DNA: TGTGCCAGCAGTCCGGTGAACACTGAAGCTTTCTTT.

This chain uses TRBV5-1 with TRBJ2-7, with D tentatively TRBD2 (6 bases). Per the germline V gene, CDR1 is SGHRS and CDR2 is YFSETQ. V gave up 0 bases and J gave up 5 bases, with 12 bases separating them. The CDR3 length is 14 residues. The CDR3 DNA reads as TGCGCCAGCAGCTTGGCGGGACTGTCCCACGAGCAGTACTTC. This translates into CASSLAGLSHEQYF.

The chain joins TRBV7-9 to TRBJ1-6; a weak D match, TRBD1 (5 bases). V lost 5 bases to trimming and J lost 9 bases, with 14 bases between them. CDR3 length equals 14 residues. Germline lookup yields CDR1 SEHNR and CDR2 FQNEAQ (reference sequence). CDR3 DNA sequence: TGTGCCAGCAGCCCGGGGCAGGTGGGTTCACCCCTCCACTTT. Its protein is CASSPGQVGSPLHF.

This clone occurred once. The chain recombines TRBV7-9 with TRBJ1-4; no clear D gene. This CDR3 contains 14 residues. V was cut by 2 bases and J by 2 bases, with 6 bases left in between. CDR1 SEHNR and CDR2 FQNEAQ come from the germline V gene (reference sequence). The CDR3 DNA follows: TGTGCCAGCAGCTTACGCGCTACTAATGAAAAACTGTTTTTT. This sequence encodes CASSLRATNEKLFF.

This chain uses TRBV2 with TRBJ1-4, with 11 bases lining up with TRBD1. Germline V gene lookup returns CDR1 SNHLY and CDR2 FYNNEI. The V segment lost 4 bases and the J segment 7 bases; nucleotides outside the gene matches: 5. The CDR3 totals 15 residues. The CDR3 DNA follows: TGTGCCAGCAGTGGGGACAGGGGGTTGAGTGAAAAACTGTTTTTT. Protein: CASSGDRGLSEKLFF.

Here the CDR3 DNA reads TGTGCCAGTAGTAAACAGTTAGGCACTAATGAAAAACTGTTTTTT. Its protein product is CASSKQLGTNEKLFF. This rearrangement joins TRBV19 to TRBJ1-4; unclear D gene. The germline gives CDR1 LNHDA, CDR2 SQIVND (reference sequence). V dropped 4 bases and J dropped 2 bases, with 11 bases sitting between them. The CDR3 covers 15 residues.

This sequence joins TRBV15 and TRBJ1-5; D call uncertain. This CDR3 is 13 amino acids long. V gave up 9 bases and J gave up 0 bases, with 9 bases separating them. Per the germline V gene, CDR1 is LNHNV and CDR2 is YYDKDF (reference sequence). Written as DNA, the CDR3 is TGTGCCACAGGCTTTTATAGCAATCAGCCCCAGCATTTT. This gives the protein CATGFYSNQPQHF.

Here the CDR3 reads CASSPQGYNGYTF. The CDR3 nucleotides read TGTGCCAGTAGCCCACAGGGATATAATGGCTACACCTTC. The rearrangement joins TRBV19 to TRBJ1-2; D possibly corresponds to TRBD1 (6 bases). Looked up from germline, CDR1 is LNHDA and CDR2 is SQIVND (reference sequence). The CDR3 consists of 13 residues. Between the trimmed V and J ends, which lost 6 bases and 6 bases, there was a span of 14 bases.